This TCR beta chain was sequenced during a study of T cell responses to AZD1222 COVID-19 vaccine (dated by TCRdb to the early 2020s). Notes on the research overall: A total of approximately 240 trial participants underwent TCR sequencing, of whom about 210 received two doses of AZD1222 and some 25 received two doses of the MenACWY control vaccine. Trial participants were enrolled by age into 18-55, 56-69 and 70-plus year subgroups, with approximately 150, 30 and 60 TCR-sequenced participants respectively.

Measured from the cysteine to the phenylalanine, the CDR3 is 15 residues long. Only the CDR3 DNA is retained, 45 bases long and in frame from the first base. Deletion took 0 bases off V and 5 bases off J, with a span of 11 bases between the germline ends. CDR1 and CDR2 are read off the germline V gene (reference sequence) as SGHNT and YYREEE. The CDR3 regions of human TCRbeta chains were analyzed by immunosequencing. Per the source publication's procedure: Repertoire TCRs were matched against a reference library of SARS-CoV-2-specific TCRs generated with the MIRA antigen-specificity platform. Breadth meant the fraction of unique TCRs that were SARS-CoV-2-associated, whereas depth meant the fraction of total T cells that were SARS-CoV-2-associated. Using the MIRA data, each spike-specific TCR was mapped to the spike region that the TCR reacts to and placed in a CD4 or CD8 class. Log10-transformed breadth and depth values were compared by one-way ANOVA with Sidak's multiple comparisons tests. TCRdb limited this immuneACCESS table to in-frame rearrangements with V and J called. A share of clones is missing; checked studies link under half to unresolved V genes, and the rest is unexplained. That table is the source of V, J and clone size, and D and trimming were worked out from the DNA. Within this sample are 150,000 or so clones, with approximately 92% of them counted one time only. Of the sample, around 3.5% falls within the top ten clones.

Comments on this clone: Its antigen target is currently unknown. Base qualities are not at hand, and no much larger clone is one base apart.

The time point label on this specimen signifies: about 28 days (+/-7) after the second vaccine dose. AZD1222 recipients given second doses at about 4 weeks or at about 12 weeks were pooled, since spike-specific TCR depth and breadth were not found to differ between the two schedules. Vaccinee samples came from UK trials COV001 and COV002, including a single-blind randomized controlled phase 2/3 trial of AZD1222 (ChAdOx1 nCoV-19) in healthy adults. Trial participant PBMC samples were collected at day 0 and day 28 after the second dose for TCRbeta chain sequencing. The paper's findings and limits, for the study overall: Vaccine-associated CD4 TCRs spanned the whole spike protein, with dominant responses in regions 160-218 and 743-854. In the small 56-69-year group, the increase in depth fell short of significance, most likely because of low power. Nearly half of unique spike-specific TCRs reportedly recognized epitopes outside regions mutated in the B.1.351 and B.1.1.7 variants. After two AZD1222 doses, both the breadth and the depth of spike-specific TCRs were significantly higher than at day 0 and than in MenACWY recipients. Because no day 14 peak-response samples were available, repertoires were characterized only after the peak T cell response. Participants were mostly white British and included more females than males, and it was suggested by the authors that clonal diversity may have been underestimated. Conclusions about previously exposed vaccinees are limited because only six or seven AZD1222 recipients were SARS-CoV-2 seropositive at baseline.

The receptor comes from an adult who received the AZD1222 COVID-19 vaccine. The sequenced sample was peripheral blood, obtained 28 days after the second AZD1222 dose. The chain joins TRBV5-4 to TRBJ1-4, with TRBD1 as a weak D call on 5 bases. The CDR3 protein: CASSLAGGRNEKLFF. The sequence in DNA is TGTGCCAGCAGCTTGGCCGGGGGACGGAATGAAAAACTGTTTTTT.